Following are 27 T cell receptor beta chains from one sample sequenced in a study of Ad26.COV2.S vaccination and SARS-CoV-2 variants. This sample's treatment: approximately 18 received Ad26.COV2.S at low or high dose, single or two shots; roughly five received placebo; per-sample allocation not given. Collection of samples fell on day 63 after the first vaccine or placebo injection. The assay was immunoSEQ multiplex PCR, and TCRdb's table has in-frame clones only and misses some. The sample includes about 250,000 clones, around 90% of them seen just once. The input for sequencing was peripheral blood, taken in a trial of Ad26.COV2.S vaccine versus placebo. These receptors were taken from a person aged 18 to 65 who received the Ad26.COV2.S COVID-19 vaccine or a placebo.

The chain recombines TRBV6-1 with TRBJ2-7, with 9 bases fitting TRBD1. The germline V gene has CDR1 MNHNS and CDR2 SASEGT. Unmatched junction bases numbered 3, after V lost 2 bases and J lost 4 bases. The CDR3 runs 14 residues. In nucleotides, the CDR3 is TGTGCCAGCAGTGAACGGGACAGGGATTACGAGCAGTACGTC. Protein: CASSERDRDYEQYV.

The rearrangement links TRBV6-2 or TRBV6-3 to TRBJ1-2; 7 bases align to TRBD1. Germline CDR1 reads MNHEY; CDR2 reads SVGEGT. V dropped 6 bases and J dropped 3; count of bases not matched to a gene: 4. The CDR3 runs 13 residues. CDR3 coding DNA: TGTGCCAGCAGCTGGGACAGAGACTATGGCTACACCTTC. This encodes CASSWDRDYGYTF.

J is TRBJ1-1 and V is TRBV5-8; unclear D gene. Germline CDR1 SGHTS, CDR2 YDEGEE. V lost 2 bases to trimming and J lost 8 bases, with 10 bases between them. This CDR3 spans 12 amino acids. CDR3 DNA: TGTGCCAGCAGCTTTGGACCGCGGGAAGCTTTCTTT. It codes for CASSFGPREAFF.

This chain connects TRBV28 to TRBJ1-2, with 7 bases lining up with TRBD1. The CDR3 extends over 12 amino acids. Germline V CDR1 and CDR2: MDHEN, SYDVKM. Germline trimming cut 8 bases from V and 4 bases from J; bases unmatched to any gene: 4. The CDR3 protein is CASRTGPYGYTF. The DNA for the CDR3 is TGTGCCAGCCGGACAGGACCCTATGGCTACACCTTC.

The V gene is TRBV27, the J gene TRBJ2-5; D is unresolved. CDR1 MNHEY and CDR2 SMNVEV come from the germline V gene (reference sequence). V lost 2 bases, J lost 2 bases, and 12 bases lay in between. The CDR3 extends over 15 amino acids. This chain's CDR3 is CASSLGPRRQETQYF. CDR3 coding DNA: TGTGCCAGCAGTTTAGGGCCAAGAAGGCAAGAGACCCAGTACTTC.

The rearrangement uses TRBV19 and TRBJ2-1; D is undetermined. V was pared by 7 bases and J by 1 base, with 8 bases between. Germline V CDR1 and CDR2: LNHDA, SQIVND (reference sequence). The CDR3 has 13 amino acids. The CDR3 reads CASTHQSYNEQFF. As DNA, the CDR3 is TGTGCCAGTACTCACCAATCCTACAATGAGCAGTTCTTC. Full variable domain (outside the CDR3, taken from reference TRBV19 and TRBJ2-1): DGGITQSPKYLFRKEGQNVTLSCEQNLNHDAMYWYRQDPGQGLRLIYYSQIVNDFQKGDIAEGYSVSREKKESFPLTVTSAQKNPTAFYLCASTHQSYNEQFFGPGTRLTVL.

The genes are TRBV7-2 and TRBJ2-6, with D uncertain. The CDR3 is made up of 16 amino acids. Germline V gene lookup returns CDR1 SGHTA and CDR2 FQGNSA. Trimming left V 1 base short and J 2 bases short, with 9 bases between. The CDR3 reads CASSLVYSTGANVLTF. The CDR3 coding sequence is TGTGCCAGCAGCTTAGTATACTCAACTGGGGCCAACGTCCTGACTTTC.

The chain couples TRBV7-9 to TRBJ1-3; D uncertain. The CDR3 totals 15 residues. Trimming cost V 2 bases and J 3 bases, with 11 bases left between them. CDR1 SEHNR and CDR2 FQNEAQ come from the germline V gene (reference sequence). In nucleotides, the CDR3 is TGTGCCAGCAGCTTAATAGCAGGCCTTGGAAACACCATATATTTT. This codes for CASSLIAGLGNTIYF.

The gene calls are TRBV11-2 and TRBJ2-7; either TRBD1 or TRBD2 may fit D (5 bases each). Germline lookup yields CDR1 SGHAT and CDR2 FQNNGV. Between the trimmed V and J ends, which lost 3 bases and 3 bases, there was a span of 9 bases. The length of the CDR3 is 13 residues. The CDR3 loop is CASSLGPYYEQYF. CDR3 nucleotide sequence: TGTGCCAGCAGCTTGGGACCTTACTACGAGCAGTACTTC.

The CDR3 nucleotides are TGTGCCGGCGGGGGGGCAGGGAACACTGAAGCTTTCTTT. Protein: CAGGGAGNTEAFF. The chain recombines TRBV10-3 with TRBJ1-1; D is possibly TRBD1 (6 bases). This CDR3 is 13 amino acids long. The V end lost 11 bases, the J end lost 1 base, and 14 bases lay between the germline ends. CDR1 and CDR2 (germline): ENHRY, SYGVKD.

The chain combines TRBV30 with TRBJ1-5; tentative D call: TRBD1 (5 bases). The length of the CDR3 is 14 residues. Looked up from germline, CDR1 is GTSNPN and CDR2 is SVGIG (reference sequence). V lost 3 bases to trimming and J lost 2 bases, with 11 bases between them. The CDR3 DNA reads TGTGCCTGGAGATCAGGGATGGGCAATCAGCCCCAGCATTTT. Translating gives CAWRSGMGNQPQHF.

This clone appeared a few times. The chain carries TRBV6-1 and TRBJ1-4; D remains ambiguous. Deletions cut 1 base from V and 8 bases from J, with 14 bases between. Germline V gene data show CDR1 as MNHNS and CDR2 as SASEGT. The CDR3 extends over 15 amino acids. CDR3 region: CASSEGGGGHEKLFF. The CDR3 DNA follows: TGTGCCAGCAGTGAAGGGGGAGGAGGGCACGAAAAACTGTTTTTT.

CDR3 region: CASSMIDSNQPQHF. As DNA, the CDR3 is TGTGCCAGCAGTATGATTGATAGCAATCAGCCCCAGCATTTT. The chain employs TRBV27 and TRBJ1-5; D is unclear. V shed 5 bases and J shed 0 bases, with 8 bases lying between them. Germline V gene data show CDR1 as MNHEY and CDR2 as SMNVEV (reference sequence). CDR3 size: 14 residues.

The rearrangement links TRBV5-1 to TRBJ1-1; 7 bases map to TRBD1. V dropped 4 bases and J dropped 4; count of bases not matched to a gene: 7. In germline, CDR1 is SGHRS, CDR2 YFSETQ. The CDR3 extends over 14 amino acids. The CDR3 protein is CASSQEGQLTEAFF. CDR3 sequence (DNA): TGCGCCAGCAGCCAAGAGGGACAGCTCACTGAAGCTTTCTTT.

J is TRBJ2-3 and V is TRBV4-2, with TRBD2 matching over 11 bases. J gave up 4 bases and V 0 bases, and 6 bases lay outside the gene matches. The germline CDR1 and CDR2 sequences are LGHNA and YNFKEQ. The CDR3 covers 17 residues. The CDR3 DNA is TGTGCCAGCAGCCAAGAGATACTAGCGGGGGACTCAGATACGCAGTATTTT. This gives the protein CASSQEILAGDSDTQYF.

The chain carries TRBV7-2 and TRBJ1-4; D call uncertain. This CDR3 has 15 residues. Germline loops: CDR1 SGHTA, CDR2 FQGNSA. The V end lost 1 base, the J end lost 5 bases, and 11 bases lay between the germline ends. The DNA of the CDR3 is TGTGCCAGCAGCTTAGGCACGGGGATCAATGAAAAACTGTTTTTT. Translation: CASSLGTGINEKLFF. Full variable domain (missing parts from reference TRBV7-2 and TRBJ1-4): GAGVSQSPSNKVTEKGKDVELRCDPISGHTALYWYRQSLGQGLEFLIYFQGNSAPDKSGLPSDRFSAERTGGSVSTLTIQRTQQEDSAVYLCASSLGTGINEKLFFGSGTQLSVL.

V is TRBV4-3 and J is TRBJ2-2; TRBD2 aligns across 12 bases. Trimming at V came to 1 base and at J to 1 base, leaving 4 bases not matched to a gene. Germline CDR1 is LGHNA and CDR2 is YSLEER. This CDR3 is built from 18 residues. The CDR3 region is CASSQATGLAGNTGELFF. CDR3 DNA sequence: TGCGCCAGCAGCCAAGCCACGGGACTAGCGGGGAACACCGGGGAGCTGTTTTTT.

CDR3 nucleotide sequence: TGCGCCAGCAGCTCTGGGACTAGCGGGGGGGCCCACGAGCAGTACTTC. This gives the protein CASSSGTSGGAHEQYF. The rearrangement joins TRBV5-1 to TRBJ2-7; 16 positions agree with TRBD2. J was trimmed by 5 bases and V by 3 bases; bases with no gene match: 5. The germline CDR1 and CDR2 sequences are SGHRS and YFSETQ. CDR3 size: 16 residues.

This chain joins TRBV11-2 and TRBJ1-1; no definite D call. Trimming pared 0 bases from V and 0 bases from J, leaving 17 bases between. The germline CDR1 and CDR2 sequences are SGHAT and FQNNGV. The CDR3 length is 18 residues. CDR3: CASSLDQRGRILNTEAFF. For the CDR3, the DNA is TGTGCCAGCAGCTTAGATCAGAGAGGACGTATCTTGAACACTGAAGCTTTCTTT.

The chain links TRBV19 to TRBJ1-6, with 7 positions matching TRBD1. There are 17 residues in the CDR3. Trimming took 0 bases from V and 5 from J; bases not matched to a gene: 7. Germline CDR1 and CDR2: LNHDA and SQIVND (reference sequence). The CDR3 here is CASSIDPDRRNNSPLHF. The CDR3 DNA sequence: TGTGCCAGTAGTATAGACCCGGACAGGAGGAATAATTCACCCCTCCACTTT.

As DNA, the CDR3 is TGTGCCAGCAGCCAAGATTCGGCAGCCGAGCAGTTCTTC. As protein: CASSQDSAAEQFF. The chain carries TRBV14 and TRBJ2-1; D is uncertain. From germline, CDR1 is SGHDN and CDR2 FVKESK. This CDR3 region has 13 residues. The ends were cut back, 0 bases at V and 10 bases at J, with 10 bases in the middle.

The gene calls are TRBV7-2 and TRBJ2-1; D gene unclear. The CDR3 extends over 17 amino acids. The ends were cut back, 0 bases at V and 6 bases at J, with 18 bases in the middle. The germline V gene has CDR1 SGHTA and CDR2 FQGNSA. The CDR3 nucleotides are TGTGCCAGCAGCTTAGCGAGTGTGAGTTCCTGGGGCAATGAGCAGTTCTTC. Its protein product is CASSLASVSSWGNEQFF.

The rearrangement uses TRBV6-2 or TRBV6-3 and TRBJ2-7, with 9 bases identical to TRBD1. The germline CDR1 and CDR2 sequences are MNHEY and SVGEGT. V lost 4 bases to trimming and J lost 6 bases; unmatched junction nucleotides: 7. There are 14 residues in the CDR3. The DNA of the CDR3 is TGTGCCAGCAGTTTTAGGGACAGGGAAGGCGAGCAGTACTTC. Its translation: CASSFRDREGEQYF.

V is TRBV18 and J is TRBJ2-5, with 7 bases identical to TRBD1. From germline, CDR1 is KGHSH and CDR2 LQKENI. The CDR3 consists of 17 residues. Losses at the gene ends were 2 bases for V and 5 bases for J; bases not matched to a gene: 14. The CDR3 sequence is CASSPRQQGGTRETQYF. In nucleotides, the CDR3 is TGTGCCAGCTCACCAAGGCAGCAAGGGGGCACTCGGGAGACCCAGTACTTC.

V is TRBV15 and J is TRBJ2-3, with TRBD2 identical over 10 bases. Unmatched junction bases numbered 5, after V lost 3 bases and J lost 2 bases. Germline-derived CDR1 and CDR2 are LNHNV and YYDKDF (reference sequence). This CDR3 contains 16 residues. The CDR3 is CATSRLAGVSTDTQYF. Written as DNA, the CDR3 is TGTGCCACCAGCAGGCTAGCGGGGGTTTCCACAGATACGCAGTATTTT.

The chain recombines TRBV7-3 with TRBJ2-7; 7 nucleotides agree with TRBD2. Germline V lookup: CDR1 SGHTA, CDR2 FQGTGA. The CDR3 is 13 residues long. Unmatched junction bases numbered 5, after V lost 7 bases and J lost 2 bases. CDR3 residues: CASMRELAYEQYV. CDR3 sequence (DNA): TGTGCCAGCATGCGGGAGCTCGCCTACGAGCAGTACGTC.

This chain joins TRBV7-2 and TRBJ2-1; D might be TRBD2 (5 bases). This CDR3 has 13 residues. Trimming took 3 bases from V and 7 from J, leaving 10 bases between them. From germline, CDR1 is SGHTA and CDR2 FQGNSA. The CDR3 spells CASSLPSMNEQFF. As DNA, the CDR3 is TGTGCCAGCAGCTTGCCTAGCATGAATGAGCAGTTCTTC.